The 11 T cell receptor beta chains below all came from one sample that was sequenced in a study of blood T cell repertoires in COVID-19. The protocol was immunoSEQ multiplex PCR, while the TCRdb copy is restricted to in-frame clones and leaves out a portion. Here the sample spans 150,000 to 200,000 clones, 75% to 85% being singletons. The sample was PBMCs or T cells enriched from blood (not recorded which). These receptor sequences come from a man aged 35 to 55 who had recovered from COVID-19.

This chain uses TRBV4-1 with TRBJ2-5, with D possibly matching TRBD2 (5 bases). CDR3 length: 14 amino acids. Germline loops: CDR1 MGHRA, CDR2 YSYEKL. Trimming shortened V by 3 bases and J by 7 bases, and 15 bases separated the two germline ends. The CDR3 DNA follows: TGCGCCAGCAGCCATTTGGTGTCGGCGGGGACCCAGTACTTC. Encoded protein: CASSHLVSAGTQYF.

In this sample, this clone turned up a few times. V usage is TRBV7-9 and J usage is TRBJ1-1, with TRBD1 matching 9 bases. The CDR3 has 15 amino acids. Looked up from germline, CDR1 is SEHNR and CDR2 is FQNEAQ (reference sequence). V was pared by 7 bases and J by 4 bases, with 10 bases of the junction left unmatched. This CDR3 is CASTPYGQGTTEAFF. The CDR3 bases are TGTGCCAGCACCCCATACGGACAGGGGACCACTGAAGCTTTCTTT.

This clone was recorded a few times. The V gene is TRBV5-4, the J gene TRBJ2-1; 10 positions match TRBD1. This CDR3 region has 17 residues. Germline-derived CDR1 and CDR2 are SGHNT and YYREEE (reference sequence). Trimming at V came to 0 bases and at J to 2 bases, leaving 5 bases not matched to a gene. CDR3 DNA sequence: TGTGCCAGCAGCTTGGCCGGAGGACAGGGGGCCTACAATGAGCAGTTCTTC. This translates into CASSLAGGQGAYNEQFF.

The V call is TRBV5-1, the J call TRBJ1-4; 8 nucleotides align to TRBD1. This CDR3 region has 15 residues. Germline CDR1 SGHRS, CDR2 YFSETQ. The junction had 4 bases not matched to a gene; V was cut back by 0 bases and J by 6 bases. CDR3 in amino acids: CASSLDAGGDEKLFF. The CDR3 DNA sequence: TGCGCCAGCAGCTTGGATGCAGGGGGCGATGAAAAACTGTTTTTT.

This clone was seen a single time. The genes are TRBV13 and TRBJ2-4; 9 bases fit TRBD1. The germline gives CDR1 PRHDT, CDR2 FYEKMQ (reference sequence). This CDR3 comprises 16 residues. The trim removed 4 bases at V and 4 bases at J, leaving 8 bases unmatched. CDR3 nucleotide sequence: TGTGCCAGCAGCTCCTCCTGGACAGGGGCAAAAAACATTCAGTACTTC. Translated: CASSSSWTGAKNIQYF.

This sequence joins TRBV30 and TRBJ1-1, with D hard to call. The germline CDR1 and CDR2 sequences are GTSNPN and SVGIG (reference sequence). The ends were cut back, 1 base at V and 7 bases at J, with 4 bases in the middle. The CDR3 spans 10 residues. In DNA, the CDR3 is TGTGCCTGGAGTGCCAATGAAGCTTTCTTT. Amino acids: CAWSANEAFF.

This chain joins TRBV18 and TRBJ2-5; 10 nucleotides line up with TRBD2. The V and J ends lost 5 bases and 5 bases, in that order; junction bases with no gene match: 8. CDR1 and CDR2 (germline): KGHSH, LQKENI. The CDR3 runs to 15 residues. In DNA form, the CDR3 reads TGTGCCAGCTCATCCCAGCGGGGGGGCGGCGAGACCCAGTACTTC. It encodes CASSSQRGGGETQYF.

This clone was seen a single time. The chain employs TRBV3-1 (or the pseudogene TRBV3-2) and TRBJ2-2; D might be TRBD2 (5 bases). V was cut by 0 bases and J by 7 bases, with 6 bases left in between. Germline V gene data show CDR1 as LGHDT and CDR2 as YNNKEL (reference sequence). The CDR3 runs to 13 residues. CDR3 protein: CASSQDAGGELFF. In DNA, the CDR3 is TGTGCCAGCAGCCAAGACGCGGGCGGGGAGCTGTTTTTT.

The rearrangement links TRBV3-1 (or the pseudogene TRBV3-2) to TRBJ1-6, with 9 bases identical to TRBD1. Germline-derived CDR1 and CDR2 are LGHDT and YNNKEL (reference sequence). The CDR3 sequence is 16 residues long. J lost 9 bases, V lost 5 bases, and 11 bases had no gene match. CDR3: CASSFLQGARGSPLHF. The CDR3 DNA sequence: TGTGCCAGCAGCTTCCTACAGGGGGCTAGGGGTTCACCCCTCCACTTT.

The sample holds one count of this clone. The DNA of the CDR3 is TGTGCCAGAAGCCCCTGTACAGCGGGGGTTGGAGGAGAGACCCAGTACTTC. Encoded protein: CARSPCTAGVGGETQYF. This chain joins TRBV5-3 and TRBJ2-5; 8 positions match TRBD2. TRBV5-3 has ORF status, its function being uncertain. The CDR3 has 17 residues. Losses at the gene ends were 4 bases for V and 4 bases for J; bases not matched to a gene: 15.

V is TRBV12-3 or TRBV12-4 and J is TRBJ1-1, with D hard to call. CDR3 length: 13 amino acids. V was clipped by 4 bases and J by 5 bases, with 11 bases between them. The CDR3 reads CASSSTPRTEAFF. The CDR3 coding sequence is TGTGCCAGCAGTTCGACCCCTAGGACTGAAGCTTTCTTT.